This T cell receptor (beta chain) was identified during a study of blood T cells in healthy people across ages. Study-wide results and limits: The donors' CMV status was not determined, possibly confounding changes in expanded clonotypes. While age rose, TCR beta diversity per million T cells dropped in a roughly linear way.

Samples each had at least 5 micrograms of total RNA extracted. From germline, CDR1 is SGHRS and CDR2 YFSETQ. This CDR3 contains 14 residues. Next came a second PCR, run for about 7 to 12 cycles, which used a sample-barcoded 5' primer along with a J-beta primer mix. Each cDNA was tagged by a template-switch adaptor containing 12 random nucleotides. TCRdb redid the calling of the 5' RACE reads with MiXCR, one entry per CDR3 protein. The sample includes over 550,000 distinct CDR3 sequences, about 30% of them seen just once. A note on this clonotype: Its specificity is unknown. This may be a read error, as it is one base from a much larger clone.

Sequenced: blood. This clonotype was obtained from a woman at least 80 years old in good health. The V and J genes are TRBV5-1 and TRBJ2-5; the D gene is possibly TRBD1 (5 bases). The CDR3 spells CASSPVAGQETRYF. The CDR3 DNA sequence: TGCGCCAGCTCGCCTGTCGCCGGACAAGAGACCCGGTACTTC.